The 17 T cell receptor beta chains given below trace back to one sample, sequenced in a study of T-cell memory formation after mild COVID-19. TCRdb called the 5' RACE reads again in MiXCR, with one record for every CDR3 protein. Among around 180,000 distinct CDR3 sequences listed, about 18% were seen once. Sequenced material: PBMCs or a T cell subset sorted from them (not recorded which). The receptors stem from a man aged 18 to 29 who had mild COVID-19 (a few samples of this study predate the infection). Cell type and time point are not known.

V is TRBV27 and J is TRBJ2-1, with D perhaps TRBD2 (5 bases). The V end lost 4 bases, the J end lost 0 bases, and 13 bases lay between the germline ends. Germline V gene data show CDR1 as MNHEY and CDR2 as SMNVEV (reference sequence). This CDR3 has 16 amino acids. CDR3: CASSSGSRRSYNEQFF. The CDR3 DNA is TGTGCCAGCAGTTCGGGGTCCCGGCGCTCCTACAATGAGCAGTTCTTC.

V gene TRBV4-1 combines with J gene TRBJ2-1, with 16 positions matching TRBD2. This CDR3 contains 17 residues. The J segment lost 8 bases and the V segment lost 8 bases, leaving 12 bases of the junction unmatched. Per the germline V gene, CDR1 is MGHRA and CDR2 is YSYEKL. CDR3 in amino acids: CASYGGLAGGRWHEQFF. The CDR3 nucleotides are TGCGCCAGCTACGGGGGACTAGCGGGGGGGCGGTGGCATGAGCAGTTCTTC.

The rearrangement joins TRBV6-2 or TRBV6-3 to TRBJ2-3; the D call may be TRBD1 or TRBD2 (5 bases each). This CDR3 comprises 16 residues. Per germline, CDR1 MNHEY and CDR2 SVGEGT. Trimming pared 0 bases from V and 0 bases from J, leaving 10 bases between. The CDR3 sequence is CASSYSRGSSTDTQYF. CDR3 sequence (DNA): TGTGCCAGCAGTTACTCACGGGGCTCCAGCACAGATACGCAGTATTTT.

The chain couples TRBV4-3 to TRBJ2-1; 7 positions match TRBD2. The V gene end was trimmed by 0 bases and the J gene end by 9 bases; junction bases not matched to a gene: 8. Germline V gives CDR1 LGHNA, CDR2 YSLEER. This CDR3 contains 15 residues. DNA of the CDR3: TGCGCCAGCAGCCAAGAATTTCGGGGGGTCGGTGAGCAGTTCTTC. It is translated as CASSQEFRGVGEQFF.

The rearrangement joins TRBV2 to TRBJ2-2; D call uncertain. The length of the CDR3 is 14 residues. The germline V gene has CDR1 SNHLY and CDR2 FYNNEI. Trimming pared 7 bases from V and 4 bases from J, leaving 13 bases between. CDR3 sequence: CASKSGLTTGELFF. In DNA, the CDR3 is TGTGCCAGCAAGTCTGGGCTGACCACCGGGGAGCTGTTTTTT.

J is TRBJ2-4 and V is TRBV7-8, with D perhaps TRBD1 or TRBD2 (5 bases each). With 5 bases removed from V and 8 bases from J, the gap between germline ends came to 19 bases. The CDR3 runs 15 residues. The germline CDR1 and CDR2 sequences are SGHVS and FQNEAQ. CDR3 in DNA: TGTGCCAGCAGCCTCGGCCGGGACCCATGGGACATTCAGTACTTC. As protein: CASSLGRDPWDIQYF.

The rearrangement uses TRBV6-2 or TRBV6-3 and TRBJ2-7, with D possibly being TRBD2 (5 bases). CDR1 is MNHEY, CDR2 SVGEGT, per germline. CDR3 length equals 14 residues. The germline V and J ends were trimmed by 5 bases and 7 bases, with 18 bases remaining between them. The CDR3 is CASSPWRGEWEQYF. The CDR3 coding sequence is TGTGCCAGCAGTCCTTGGCGTGGGGAGTGGGAGCAGTACTTC.

The J gene is TRBJ2-3, the V gene TRBV5-4, with 12 bases lining up with TRBD1. This CDR3 is 17 amino acids long. Germline CDR1 reads SGHNT; CDR2 reads YYREEE (reference sequence). Germline trimming cut 5 bases from V and 1 base from J; bases unmatched to any gene: 8. The CDR3 DNA reads TGTGCCAGCAGGCCGGGGACAGGGGGCGAGGGCACAGATACGCAGTATTTT. This sequence encodes CASRPGTGGEGTDTQYF. Drawing the rest from reference TRBV5-4 and TRBJ2-3, the complete variable domain is ETGVTQSPTHLIKTRGQQVTLRCSSQSGHNTVSWYQQALGQGPQFIFQYYREEENGRGNFPPRFSGLQFPNYSSELNVNALELDDSALYLCASRPGTGGEGTDTQYFGPGTRLTVL.

This clonotype showed up just a few times. This rearrangement joins TRBV20-1 to TRBJ2-3; either TRBD1 or TRBD2 may fit D (5 bases each). The CDR3 totals 14 residues. CDR1 DFQATT and CDR2 SNEGSKA come from the germline V gene (reference sequence). V lost 1 base, J lost 7 bases, and 15 bases lay in between. The CDR3 here is CSARGDPSGNTQYF. Written as DNA, the CDR3 is TGCAGTGCTAGAGGGGACCCCTCGGGAAATACGCAGTATTTT.

V usage is TRBV20-1 and J usage is TRBJ2-5, with TRBD2 identical over 7 bases. The V gene's germline CDR1 is DFQATT and CDR2 SNEGSKA (reference sequence). The CDR3 totals 14 residues. Trimming at V came to 3 bases and at J to 1 base, leaving 5 bases not matched to a gene. The CDR3: CSASQRGGQETQYF. For the CDR3, the DNA is TGCAGTGCTAGTCAGCGGGGTGGCCAAGAGACCCAGTACTTC.

J is TRBJ2-3 and V is TRBV4-1; maybe TRBD2 (6 bases). The V end was cut by 3 bases, the J end by 4 bases, with 17 bases between. The CDR3 runs to 16 residues. The V gene's germline CDR1 is MGHRA and CDR2 YSYEKL. CDR3 in DNA: TGCGCCAGCAGCCAGTGGCCGGAGGGGTTCGCAGATACGCAGTATTTT. This sequence encodes CASSQWPEGFADTQYF.

The chain couples TRBV7-3 to TRBJ2-1, with a weak D call TRBD1 (5 bases). With 6 bases removed from V and 8 bases from J, the gap between germline ends came to 20 bases. The CDR3 consists of 15 residues. Germline V gene lookup returns CDR1 SGHTA and CDR2 FQGTGA. This CDR3 is CASRTQGIRFDEQFF. As DNA, the CDR3 is TGTGCCAGCAGGACCCAGGGTATCCGCTTCGATGAGCAGTTCTTC.

This clonotype was found a few times. The V call is TRBV4-1, the J call TRBJ1-1; D gene unclear. The V and J ends lost 0 bases and 4 bases respectively, with 9 bases between them. Germline V CDR1 and CDR2: MGHRA, YSYEKL. This CDR3 has 14 residues. The chain's CDR3 is CASSQEAYRTEAFF. Written as DNA, the CDR3 is TGCGCCAGCAGCCAAGAGGCTTATCGCACTGAAGCTTTCTTT.

This clonotype was found a few times. At one end, the junction sequence differs from germline, possibly due to a read error. The CDR3 bases are TGTGCCAGCAGTAACTCCGGGACAGGGAATCAGCCCCAGCATTTT. Its protein product is CASSNSGTGNQPQHF. The chain couples TRBV6-5 to TRBJ1-5; 9 nucleotides line up with TRBD1. CDR1 and CDR2 from the germline V gene are MNHEY and SVGAGI. The CDR3 totals 15 residues.

This clonotype came up a few times. V is TRBV6-5 and J is TRBJ1-6, with 7 bases lining up with TRBD1. Germline loops: CDR1 MNHEY, CDR2 SVGAGI. V shed 4 bases and J 6 bases; nucleotides not matched to a gene: 3. The CDR3 loop spans 14 amino acids. CDR3 in DNA: TGTGCCAGCAGTTGGGGACAGTTTAATTCACCCCTCCACTTT. As protein: CASSWGQFNSPLHF.

This clonotype was found a few times. The V gene is TRBV14, the J gene TRBJ2-3, with no clear D. The germline V gene encodes CDR1 SGHDN and CDR2 FVKESK. The CDR3 is 15 amino acids. V dropped 4 bases and J dropped 1 base, with 12 bases sitting between them. The CDR3 loop is CASSRVARRTDTQYF. The CDR3 DNA reads TGTGCCAGCAGCCGGGTGGCGCGTCGCACAGATACGCAGTATTTT.

This clonotype was found a few times. The V gene is TRBV10-3, the J gene TRBJ2-6; D is undetermined. The ends were cut back, 8 bases at V and 0 bases at J, with 8 bases in the middle. The CDR3 totals 14 residues. CDR1 is ENHRY and CDR2 is SYGVKD in the germline V gene. CDR3 region: CAISRPSGANVLTF. CDR3 DNA sequence: TGTGCCATCTCCCGGCCCTCTGGGGCCAACGTCCTGACTTTC.